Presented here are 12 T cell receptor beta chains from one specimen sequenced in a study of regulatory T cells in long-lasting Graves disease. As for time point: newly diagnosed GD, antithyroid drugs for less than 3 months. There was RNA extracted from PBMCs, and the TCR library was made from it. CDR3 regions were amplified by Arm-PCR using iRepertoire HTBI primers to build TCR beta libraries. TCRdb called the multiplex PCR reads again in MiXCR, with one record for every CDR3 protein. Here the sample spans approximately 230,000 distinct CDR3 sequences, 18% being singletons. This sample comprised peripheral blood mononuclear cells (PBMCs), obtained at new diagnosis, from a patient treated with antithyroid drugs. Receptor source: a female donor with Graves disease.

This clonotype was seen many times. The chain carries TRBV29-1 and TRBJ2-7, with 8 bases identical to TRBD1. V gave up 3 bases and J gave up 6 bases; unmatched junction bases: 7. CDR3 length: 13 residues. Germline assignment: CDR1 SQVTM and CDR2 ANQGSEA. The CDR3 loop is CSVEGMTGAEQYF. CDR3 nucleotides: TGCAGCGTTGAGGGCATGACAGGGGCCGAGCAGTACTTC.

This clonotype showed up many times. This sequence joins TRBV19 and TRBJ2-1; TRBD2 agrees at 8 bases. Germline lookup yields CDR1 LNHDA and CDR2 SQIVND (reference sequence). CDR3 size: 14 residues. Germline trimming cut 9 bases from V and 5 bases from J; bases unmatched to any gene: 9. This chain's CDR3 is CASGETSENNEQFF. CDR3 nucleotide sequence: TGTGCCAGCGGCGAGACTAGCGAAAACAATGAGCAGTTCTTC.

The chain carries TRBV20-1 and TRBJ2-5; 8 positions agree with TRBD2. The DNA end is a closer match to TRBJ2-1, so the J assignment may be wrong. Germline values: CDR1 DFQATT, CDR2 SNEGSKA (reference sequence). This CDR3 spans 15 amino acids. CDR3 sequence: CSARDRAGGRIEQFF. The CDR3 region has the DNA TGCAGTGCTAGAGATCGGGCGGGAGGTAGAATTGAGCAGTTCTTC.

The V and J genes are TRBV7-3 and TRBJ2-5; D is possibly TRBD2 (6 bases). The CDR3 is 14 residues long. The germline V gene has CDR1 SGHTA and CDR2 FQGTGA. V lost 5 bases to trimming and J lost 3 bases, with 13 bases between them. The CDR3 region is CASSRLEGKETQYF. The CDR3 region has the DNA TGTGCCAGCAGCCGCCTGGAGGGGAAAGAGACCCAGTACTTC.

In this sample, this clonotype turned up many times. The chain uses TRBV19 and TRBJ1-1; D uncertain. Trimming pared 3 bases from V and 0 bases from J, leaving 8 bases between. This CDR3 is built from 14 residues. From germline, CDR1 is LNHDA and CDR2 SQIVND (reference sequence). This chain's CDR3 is CASSIGPMNTEAFF. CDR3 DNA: TGTGCCAGTAGTATCGGACCCATGAACACTGAAGCTTTCTTT.

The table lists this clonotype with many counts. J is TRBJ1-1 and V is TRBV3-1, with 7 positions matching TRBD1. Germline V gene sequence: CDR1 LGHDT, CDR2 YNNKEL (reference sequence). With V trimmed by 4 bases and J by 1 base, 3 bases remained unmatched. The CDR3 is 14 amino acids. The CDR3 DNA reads TGTGCCAGCAGCCGCAGGGGGTCGAACACTGAAGCTTTCTTT. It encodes CASSRRGSNTEAFF.

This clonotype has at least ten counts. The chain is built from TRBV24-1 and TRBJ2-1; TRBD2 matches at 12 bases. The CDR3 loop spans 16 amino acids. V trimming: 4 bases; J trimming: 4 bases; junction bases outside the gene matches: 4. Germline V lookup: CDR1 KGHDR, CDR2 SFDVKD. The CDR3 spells CATSDPTSGRYNEQFF. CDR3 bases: TGTGCCACCAGTGACCCGACTAGCGGGAGATACAATGAGCAGTTCTTC.

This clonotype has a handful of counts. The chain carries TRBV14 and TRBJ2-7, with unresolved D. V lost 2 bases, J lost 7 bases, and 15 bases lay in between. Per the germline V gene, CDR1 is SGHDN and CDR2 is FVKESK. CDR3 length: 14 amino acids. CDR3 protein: CASSQLRLSKEQYF. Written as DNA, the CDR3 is TGTGCCAGCAGCCAACTTCGGTTGAGTAAGGAGCAGTACTTC.

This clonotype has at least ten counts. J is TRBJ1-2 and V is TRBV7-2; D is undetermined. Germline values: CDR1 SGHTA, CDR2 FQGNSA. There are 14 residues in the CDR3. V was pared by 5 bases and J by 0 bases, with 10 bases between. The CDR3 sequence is CASSMTPTNYGYTF. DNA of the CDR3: TGTGCCAGCAGCATGACACCGACTAACTATGGCTACACCTTC.

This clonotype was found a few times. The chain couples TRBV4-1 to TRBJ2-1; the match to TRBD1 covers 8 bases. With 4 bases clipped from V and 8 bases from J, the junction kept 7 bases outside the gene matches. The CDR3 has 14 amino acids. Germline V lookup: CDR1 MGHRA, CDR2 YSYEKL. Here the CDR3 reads CASSRPGQGHEQFF. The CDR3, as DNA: TGCGCCAGCAGCCGCCCAGGACAGGGCCATGAGCAGTTCTTC.

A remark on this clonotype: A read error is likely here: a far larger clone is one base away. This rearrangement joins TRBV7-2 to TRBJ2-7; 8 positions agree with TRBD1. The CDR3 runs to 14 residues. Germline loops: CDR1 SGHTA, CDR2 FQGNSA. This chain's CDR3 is CASSLDRGNYEQHF. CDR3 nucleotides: TGTGCCAGCAGCTTAGACAGGGGGAACTACGAGCAGCACTTC.

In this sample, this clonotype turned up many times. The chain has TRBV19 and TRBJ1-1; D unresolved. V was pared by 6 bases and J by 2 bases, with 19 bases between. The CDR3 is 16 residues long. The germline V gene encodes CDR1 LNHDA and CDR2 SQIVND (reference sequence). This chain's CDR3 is CASRLRWQVENTEAFF. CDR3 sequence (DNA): TGTGCCAGTAGATTAAGGTGGCAGGTTGAAAACACTGAAGCTTTCTTT.